The 26 T cell receptor beta chains below were found in one sample sequenced in a study of T-cell memory formation after mild COVID-19 (dated by TCRdb to about 2021). The protocol used for the library was 5' RACE. These reads were obtained on an Illumina NovaSeq 6000. TCRdb trimmed public reads at Q25 via fastp, called clones via MiXCR and kept in-frame beta chains. Entries are consolidated by CDR3 protein sequence, retaining the most common genes and DNA. The sample profile shows about 49,000 distinct CDR3 sequences; less than 35% of them were found once. The top ten clones comprise around two fifths of the sample. The sample comprised PBMCs or a T cell subset sorted from them (not recorded which). The receptors were gathered from a man in his late teens or twenties who had mild COVID-19 (a few samples of this study predate the infection). The sample titles of this study are shuffled in the database, so cell type and time point are left out; the donor was told from shared clones.

The table lists this clonotype with a few counts. A junction boundary mismatches the germline segment, possibly from a read error. The chain is built from TRBV27 and TRBJ2-6, with 7 bases that match TRBD1. Germline lookup yields CDR1 MNHEY and CDR2 SMNVEV (reference sequence). The CDR3 has 17 amino acids. This chain's CDR3 is CASSRAGGPRGPNVLTF. The CDR3 DNA follows: TGTGCCAGCAGTCGAGCAGGGGGTCCTCGTGGGCCCAACGTCCTGACTTTC.

The V gene is TRBV12-3 or TRBV12-4, the J gene TRBJ1-1; 7 bases line up with TRBD1. V dropped 6 bases and J dropped 1; count of bases not matched to a gene: 8. The CDR3 extends over 15 amino acids. As DNA, the CDR3 is TGTGCCAGCAGGTCAAAGGACAGGTCGAACACTGAAGCTTTCTTT. It is translated as CASRSKDRSNTEAFF.

V is TRBV12-3 or TRBV12-4 and J is TRBJ1-2; 7 bases align to TRBD1. J was trimmed by 0 bases and V by 7 bases; bases with no gene match: 5. The CDR3 has 14 amino acids. This CDR3 reads CASTPGGANYGYTF. CDR3 DNA sequence: TGTGCCAGCACCCCAGGGGGGGCTAACTATGGCTACACCTTC.

Only a few counts were recorded for this clonotype. The chain employs TRBV29-1 and TRBJ2-1; no clear D gene. The CDR3 contains 13 residues. Germline lookup yields CDR1 SQVTM and CDR2 ANQGSEA. The germline V and J ends were trimmed by 7 bases and 6 bases, with 16 bases remaining between them. The CDR3 protein is CSDINVDSNEQFF. The CDR3 DNA follows: TGCAGCGACATTAACGTGGATTCCAATGAGCAGTTCTTC.

This clonotype was seen repeatedly, ten times or more. The chain employs TRBV7-6 and TRBJ2-1; 9 bases line up with TRBD2. Per germline, CDR1 SGHVS and CDR2 FNYEAQ. V lost 5 bases, J lost 9 bases, and 2 bases stayed unmatched. This CDR3 is built from 12 residues. The CDR3 nucleotides read TGTGCCAGCAGCGGCGGGGGGGTTGAGCAGTTCTTC. Residues: CASSGGGVEQFF.

In its sample, this clonotype was seen a few times. V is TRBV4-1 and J is TRBJ2-1; the D call may be TRBD1 or TRBD2 (5 bases each). Germline CDR1 MGHRA, CDR2 YSYEKL. The CDR3 totals 15 residues. The V and J ends lost 4 bases and 8 bases respectively, with 18 bases between them. The CDR3 protein is CASSPRERGIDEQFF. The CDR3 DNA is TGCGCCAGCAGCCCGAGGGAAAGGGGTATCGATGAGCAGTTCTTC.

The chain couples TRBV3-1 to TRBJ2-1; D might be TRBD1 (5 bases). With 4 bases removed from V and 9 bases from J, the gap between germline ends came to 16 bases. Per germline, CDR1 LGHDT and CDR2 YNNKEL (reference sequence). The CDR3 loop spans 14 amino acids. The CDR3 protein is CASSPIPGPGEQFF. The CDR3 region has the DNA TGTGCCAGCAGCCCGATCCCAGGGCCTGGTGAGCAGTTCTTC.

V gene TRBV7-9 combines with J gene TRBJ2-5; TRBD2 matches at 7 bases. CDR1 SEHNR and CDR2 FQNEAQ come from the germline V gene (reference sequence). V shed 1 base, J shed 1 base, and the junction held 6 bases outside the gene matches. The CDR3 sequence is 16 residues long. As DNA, the CDR3 is TGTGCCAGCAGCTTAGTAGGTCTAGCGGTCCAAGAGACCCAGTACTTC. Its translation: CASSLVGLAVQETQYF.

A few counts support this clonotype. The V gene is TRBV7-2, the J gene TRBJ2-7; D call uncertain. Deletions cut 1 base from V and 2 bases from J, with 6 bases between. CDR1 is SGHTA, CDR2 FQGNSA, per germline. This CDR3 is built from 13 residues. CDR3 amino acids: CASSLVSAYEQYV. Here the CDR3 DNA reads TGTGCCAGCAGCTTAGTATCTGCCTACGAGCAGTACGTC.

This clonotype was found a few times. The chain combines TRBV30 with TRBJ2-3; 9 bases agree with TRBD2. CDR3 length equals 15 residues. Germline CDR1 reads GTSNPN; CDR2 reads SVGIG (reference sequence). V lost 0 bases to trimming and J lost 0 bases; unmatched junction nucleotides: 1. The CDR3 bases are TGTGCCTGGAGTGTAGGGACTAGCAGCACAGATACGCAGTATTTT. Translating gives CAWSVGTSSTDTQYF.

This clonotype was seen just once. The V and J genes are TRBV6-5 and TRBJ2-2, with D unresolved. Germline V gene sequence: CDR1 MNHEY, CDR2 SVGAGI. The CDR3 consists of 12 residues. V dropped 8 bases and J dropped 2 bases, with 6 bases sitting between them. CDR3 nucleotides: TGTGCCAGCGGGGTTAACACCGGGGAGCTGTTTTTT. Translating it yields CASGVNTGELFF.

The chain joins TRBV12-1 to TRBJ2-7. TRBV12-1 is a documented pseudogene. This CDR3 is built from 13 residues. CDR3 DNA sequence: TGTGCCAGCAGCTTTGCTATATCGAACGAGCAGTACGTC. The encoded protein is CASSFAISNEQYV.

This clonotype has only a few counts. The chain has TRBV12-3 or TRBV12-4 and TRBJ2-7, with D perhaps TRBD1 or TRBD2 (5 bases each). Trimming left V 8 bases short and J 0 bases short, with 14 bases between. The length of the CDR3 is 14 residues. CDR3 sequence: CASSGPRSSYEQYF. The CDR3 DNA reads as TGTGCCAGCTCGGGACCGAGGAGCTCCTACGAGCAGTACTTC.

This chain connects TRBV7-7 to TRBJ2-3; no reliable D call. V was shortened by 3 bases and J by 4 bases, with 8 bases between the two germline ends. The germline gives CDR1 SSHAT, CDR2 FNYEAQ (reference sequence). The CDR3 covers 13 residues. CDR3 nucleotide sequence: TGTGCCAGCAGCTTGACGAGAGCAGATACGCAGTATTTT. As protein: CASSLTRADTQYF.

This clonotype has more than one count but fewer than ten. The rearrangement joins TRBV9 to TRBJ2-1; a possible D gene is TRBD1 (7 bases). The CDR3 contains 16 residues. V was cut by 3 bases and J by 0 bases, with 13 bases left in between. Germline V lookup: CDR1 SGDLS, CDR2 YYNGEE. CDR3 nucleotides: TGTGCCAGCAGCGAGGGGGCGGGGCTCTCCTACAATGAGCAGTTCTTC. Translated: CASSEGAGLSYNEQFF.

This clonotype appeared a few times. The rearrangement uses TRBV4-3 and TRBJ2-7, with 8 bases aligning to TRBD2. The junction had 16 bases not matched to a gene; V was cut back by 1 base and J by 5 bases. In germline, CDR1 is LGHNA, CDR2 YSLEER. The CDR3 extends over 18 amino acids. The CDR3 region has the DNA TGCGCCAGCAGCCAAGGATCCGGGAGGGCAACGGATGGCGACGAGCAGTACTTC. Residues: CASSQGSGRATDGDEQYF.

The CDR3 is CSAREMGVAYPPSDTQYF. CDR3 DNA sequence: TGCAGTGCTAGAGAGATGGGGGTGGCTTACCCGCCGTCAGATACGCAGTATTTT. This chain joins TRBV20-1 and TRBJ2-3; D may match TRBD1 or TRBD2 (5 bases each). This CDR3 is 18 amino acids long. Germline-derived CDR1 and CDR2 are DFQATT and SNEGSKA (reference sequence). With 0 bases removed from V and 4 bases from J, the gap between germline ends came to 23 bases.

This chain joins TRBV5-1 and TRBJ2-7; 9 bases are shared with TRBD1. V lost 5 bases and J lost 3; bases outside the gene matches: 9. The CDR3 totals 15 residues. The germline gives CDR1 SGHRS, CDR2 YFSETQ. CDR3 amino acids: CASRSGTGSFYEQYV. The DNA for the CDR3 is TGCGCCAGCAGATCCGGGACAGGGTCCTTCTACGAGCAGTACGTC.

J is TRBJ1-5 and V is TRBV19, with D possibly TRBD1 on 6 matching bases. CDR1 and CDR2 from the germline V gene are LNHDA and SQIVND (reference sequence). The CDR3 consists of 16 residues. V lost 3 bases and J lost 0, with 12 bases in between. DNA of the CDR3: TGTGCCAGTAGTATTCCGGGACACTATAGCAATCAGCCCCAGCATTTT. It codes for CASSIPGHYSNQPQHF. The whole variable domain, remainder taken from reference TRBV19 and TRBJ1-5, is DGGITQSPKYLFRKEGQNVTLSCEQNLNHDAMYWYRQDPGQGLRLIYYSQIVNDFQKGDIAEGYSVSREKKESFPLTVTSAQKNPTAFYLCASSIPGHYSNQPQHFGDGTRLSIL.

This clonotype was counted a few times. The V and J genes are TRBV11-1 and TRBJ2-1; no firm D call. The CDR3 sequence is 13 residues long. Trimming shortened V by 4 bases and J by 5 bases, and 9 bases separated the two germline ends. CDR1 and CDR2 from the germline V gene are SGHAT and FQDESV (reference sequence). The CDR3 DNA reads TGTGCCAGCAGCTCGGACCTTAACAATGAGCAGTTCTTC. Its translation is CASSSDLNNEQFF.

The gene calls are TRBV6-2 or TRBV6-3 and TRBJ2-5; 7 positions match TRBD2. The CDR3 is made up of 17 amino acids. Germline trimming cut 1 base from V and 3 bases from J; bases unmatched to any gene: 11. Germline values: CDR1 MNHEY, CDR2 SVGEGT. CDR3 region: CASSYLALAVREETQYF. The CDR3 coding sequence is TGTGCCAGCAGTTACTTAGCGCTAGCGGTGAGAGAAGAGACCCAGTACTTC.

This clonotype was seen once. This chain connects TRBV29-1 to TRBJ1-1; possibly TRBD1 for D (5 bases). The CDR3 length is 12 residues. Trimming took 5 bases from V and 3 from J, leaving 10 bases between them. Germline-derived CDR1 and CDR2 are SQVTM and ANQGSEA. The CDR3 spells CSVFGGDTEAFF. CDR3 in DNA: TGCAGCGTTTTCGGGGGAGACACTGAAGCTTTCTTT.

This clonotype was seen more than once but under ten times. J is TRBJ2-1 and V is TRBV4-3; 14 bases are shared with TRBD2. V trimming: 1 base; J trimming: 8 bases; junction bases outside the gene matches: 7. Germline V gene data show CDR1 as LGHNA and CDR2 as YSLEER. The CDR3 length is 17 residues. CDR3 in amino acids: CASSQALTSGGGDEQFF. CDR3 DNA sequence: TGCGCCAGCAGCCAAGCCCTGACTAGCGGGGGGGGAGATGAGCAGTTCTTC.

This clonotype was counted only a few times. The chain couples TRBV6-1 to TRBJ2-7; 9 nucleotides match TRBD1. The V gene end was trimmed by 6 bases and the J gene end by 0 bases; junction bases not matched to a gene: 9. The CDR3 spans 16 residues. Germline V CDR1 and CDR2: MNHNS, SASEGT. The CDR3 spells CASSSPRTGDSYEQYV. CDR3 bases: TGTGCCAGCAGCAGCCCCCGGACAGGGGACTCCTACGAGCAGTACGTC.

This clonotype was observed a few times. V and J are TRBV2 and TRBJ2-7; 8 bases are a match to TRBD1. Germline V gene lookup returns CDR1 SNHLY and CDR2 FYNNEI. The CDR3 length is 15 residues. V was pared by 2 bases and J by 3 bases, with 6 bases of the junction left unmatched. CDR3 DNA: TGTGCCAGCAGTGAAAGGGCAGGGGGCGTCTACGAGCAGTACTTC. The encoded protein is CASSERAGGVYEQYF.

The chain carries TRBV5-6 and TRBJ2-1, with 7 nucleotides matching TRBD1. Germline values: CDR1 SGHDT, CDR2 YYEEEE. With 7 bases clipped from V and 8 bases from J, the junction kept 6 bases outside the gene matches. This CDR3 comprises 12 residues. The DNA of the CDR3 is TGTGCCAGCTCCCGAGGGGGCGATGAGCAGTTCTTC. Protein product: CASSRGGDEQFF.